This T cell receptor (beta chain) stems from a study of molecular identifiers for immune sequencing clone quantification. This CDR3 comprises 13 residues. The ends were cut back, 0 bases at V and 4 bases at J, with 5 bases in the middle. Per the germline V gene, CDR1 is LGHNA and CDR2 is YSLEER. TCRdb re-called the PCR reads through MiXCR, storing one row per CDR3 protein. This sample carries approximately 590,000 distinct CDR3 sequences, about 25% of them seen once, and the ten largest clones take 0.78%. In regard to this clonotype: Its specificity is not known.

General study points: Effector cells had over 98% of their molecules in clones above 20 RNA copies, while naive cells had under 1%.

This chain uses TRBV4-3 with TRBJ2-3; D unclear. This TCR was recovered from a human donor in good health. Some libraries in this study had Jurkat cell RNA spiked in. Sequenced material: naive CD8+ T cells from blood, with Jurkat cell RNA spiked in. Sample subset: FACS-sorted CD8+CD4-CCR7+CD45RA+ naive T cells. Here the CDR3 DNA reads TGCGCCAGCAGCCAAGATACTCCAGATACGCAGTATTTT. Translation gives CASSQDTPDTQYF.